This T cell receptor beta chain was sequenced during a study of T-cell memory formation after mild COVID-19. The wider study: Largely, TCR clusters stayed within a single donor. Regarding the study as a whole: The pre-infection memory compartment contained some responding clones, suggesting cross-reactive memory joined. In second-wave clones peaking day 37, SARS-CoV-2 specificity remained unconfirmed.

Only a few counts were recorded for this clonotype. Its antigen is undetermined. With constant-segment primers, 5'RACE yielded cDNA libraries of TCR alpha and TCR beta that carried sample barcodes and UMIs. Each CDR3 protein is one row after TCRdb ran MiXCR on the 5' RACE reads. The data show a few hundred thousand distinct CDR3 sequences, 19% seen once. The CDR3 contains 13 residues. Per the germline V gene, CDR1 is SGHTA and CDR2 is FQGTGA. Trimming cost V 4 bases and J 7 bases, with 10 bases left between them. The rearrangement uses TRBV7-3 and TRBJ2-2, with no clear D. The TCR sequence derives from a man younger than 30 who had mild COVID-19 (a few samples of this study predate the infection). Cell type and time point are not known. Specimen: PBMCs or a T cell subset sorted from them (not recorded which). CDR3 region: CASSSPQIGELFF. DNA of the CDR3: TGTGCCAGCAGCTCCCCTCAGATCGGGGAGCTGTTTTTT.